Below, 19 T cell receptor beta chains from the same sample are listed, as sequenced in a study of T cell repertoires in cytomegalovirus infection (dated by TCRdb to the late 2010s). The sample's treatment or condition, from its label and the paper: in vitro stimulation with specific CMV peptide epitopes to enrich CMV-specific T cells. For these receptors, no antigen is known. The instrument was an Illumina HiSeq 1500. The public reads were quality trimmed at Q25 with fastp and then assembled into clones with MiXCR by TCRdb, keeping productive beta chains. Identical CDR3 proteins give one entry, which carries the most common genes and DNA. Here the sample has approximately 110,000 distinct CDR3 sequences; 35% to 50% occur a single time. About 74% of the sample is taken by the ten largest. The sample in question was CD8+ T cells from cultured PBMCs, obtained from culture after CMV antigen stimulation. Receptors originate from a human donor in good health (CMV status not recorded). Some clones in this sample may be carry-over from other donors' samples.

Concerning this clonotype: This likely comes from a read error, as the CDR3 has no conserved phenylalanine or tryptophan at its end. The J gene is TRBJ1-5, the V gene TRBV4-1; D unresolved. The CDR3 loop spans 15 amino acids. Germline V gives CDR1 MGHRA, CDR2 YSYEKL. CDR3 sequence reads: CANSQGPLIEEPQHY. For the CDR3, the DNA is TGCGCCAACAGCCAAGGCCCCTTAATTGAGGAGCCCCAGCATTAT.

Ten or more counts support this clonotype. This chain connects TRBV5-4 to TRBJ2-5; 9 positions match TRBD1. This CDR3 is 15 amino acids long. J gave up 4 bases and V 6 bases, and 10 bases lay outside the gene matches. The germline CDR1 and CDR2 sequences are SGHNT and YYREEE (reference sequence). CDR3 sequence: CASTATGTGPETQYF. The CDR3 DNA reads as TGTGCCAGCACCGCTACCGGGACAGGGCCAGAGACCCAGTACTTC.

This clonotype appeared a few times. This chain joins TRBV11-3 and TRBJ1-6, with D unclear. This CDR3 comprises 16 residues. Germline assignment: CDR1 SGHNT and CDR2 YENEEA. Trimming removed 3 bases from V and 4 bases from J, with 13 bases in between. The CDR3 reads CASSFMSPPYNSPLHF. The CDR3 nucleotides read TGTGCCAGCAGCTTTATGAGTCCTCCTTATAATTCACCCCTCCACTTT.

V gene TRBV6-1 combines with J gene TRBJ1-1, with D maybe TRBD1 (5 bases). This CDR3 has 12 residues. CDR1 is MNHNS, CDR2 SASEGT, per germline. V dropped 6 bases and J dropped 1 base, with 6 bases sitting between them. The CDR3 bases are TGTGCCAGCAGCACAGGGAACACTGAAGCTTTCTTT. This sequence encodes CASSTGNTEAFF.

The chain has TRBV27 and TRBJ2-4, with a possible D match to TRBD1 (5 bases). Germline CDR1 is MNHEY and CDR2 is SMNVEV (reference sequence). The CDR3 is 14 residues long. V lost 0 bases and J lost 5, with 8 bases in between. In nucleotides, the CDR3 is TGTGCCAGCAGTTTATCAGGGGCCCAAAACATTCAGTACTTC. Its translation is CASSLSGAQNIQYF.

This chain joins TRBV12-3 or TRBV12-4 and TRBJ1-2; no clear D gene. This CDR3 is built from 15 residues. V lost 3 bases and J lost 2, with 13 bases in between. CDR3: CASSFSHLPNYGYTF. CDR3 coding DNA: TGTGCCAGCAGTTTCTCACACCTCCCCAACTATGGCTACACCTTC.

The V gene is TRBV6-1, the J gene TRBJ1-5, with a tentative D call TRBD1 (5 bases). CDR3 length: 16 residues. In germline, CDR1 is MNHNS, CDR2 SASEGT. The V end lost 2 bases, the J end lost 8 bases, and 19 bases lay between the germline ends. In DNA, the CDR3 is TGTGCCAGCAGTGAATCACGGGGGGGAGGGAACAAGCCCCAGCATTTT. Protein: CASSESRGGGNKPQHF.

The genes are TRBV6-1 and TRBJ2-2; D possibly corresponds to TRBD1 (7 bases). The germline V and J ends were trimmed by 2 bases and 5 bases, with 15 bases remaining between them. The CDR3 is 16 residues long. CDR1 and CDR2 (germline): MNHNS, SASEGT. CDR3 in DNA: TGTGCCAGCAGTGAAAGAGGTCCAGGGGGGACCGGGGAGCTGTTTTTT. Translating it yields CASSERGPGGTGELFF.

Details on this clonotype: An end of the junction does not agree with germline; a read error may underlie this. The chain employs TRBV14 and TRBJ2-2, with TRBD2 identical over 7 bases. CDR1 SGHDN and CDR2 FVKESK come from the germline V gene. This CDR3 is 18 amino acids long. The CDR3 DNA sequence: TGTGCCAGCAGCCAAGATTTACCGGGGGGACCGAAAACCGGGGAGCTGTTTTTT. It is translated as CASSQDLPGGPKTGELFF.

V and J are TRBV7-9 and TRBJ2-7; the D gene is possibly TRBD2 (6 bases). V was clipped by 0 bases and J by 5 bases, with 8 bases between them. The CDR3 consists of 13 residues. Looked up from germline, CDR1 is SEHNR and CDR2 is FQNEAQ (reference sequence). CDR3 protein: CASSLARGDEQYF. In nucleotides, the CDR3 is TGTGCCAGCAGCTTAGCGCGGGGTGACGAGCAGTACTTC. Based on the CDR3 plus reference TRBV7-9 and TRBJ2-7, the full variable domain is DTGVSQNPRHKITKRGQNVTFRCDPISEHNRLYWYRQTLGQGPEFLTYFQNEAQLEKSRLLSDRFSAERPKGSFSTLEIQRTEQGDSAMYLCASSLARGDEQYFGPGTRLTVT.

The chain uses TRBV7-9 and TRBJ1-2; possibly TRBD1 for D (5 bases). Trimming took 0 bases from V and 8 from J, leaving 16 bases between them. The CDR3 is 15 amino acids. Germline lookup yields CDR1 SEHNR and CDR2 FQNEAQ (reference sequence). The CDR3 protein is CASSLAGGSLFGYTF. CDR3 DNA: TGTGCCAGCAGCTTAGCGGGGGGTAGCCTTTTCGGCTACACCTTC. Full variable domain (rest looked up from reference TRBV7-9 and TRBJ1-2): DTGVSQNPRHKITKRGQNVTFRCDPISEHNRLYWYRQTLGQGPEFLTYFQNEAQLEKSRLLSDRFSAERPKGSFSTLEIQRTEQGDSAMYLCASSLAGGSLFGYTFGSGTRLTVV.

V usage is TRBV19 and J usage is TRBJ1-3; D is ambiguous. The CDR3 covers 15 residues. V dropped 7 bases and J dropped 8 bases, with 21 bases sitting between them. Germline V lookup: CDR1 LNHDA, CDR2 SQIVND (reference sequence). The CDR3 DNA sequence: TGTGCCAGTACGGACGGACCGGCTGATTTGGACACCATATATTTT. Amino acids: CASTDGPADLDTIYF.

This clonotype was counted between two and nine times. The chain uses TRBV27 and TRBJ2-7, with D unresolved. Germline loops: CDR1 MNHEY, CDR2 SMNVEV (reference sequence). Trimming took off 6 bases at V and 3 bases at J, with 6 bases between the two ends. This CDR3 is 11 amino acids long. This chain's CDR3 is CASRLGYEQYF. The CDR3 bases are TGTGCCAGCAGGTTAGGCTACGAGCAGTACTTC.

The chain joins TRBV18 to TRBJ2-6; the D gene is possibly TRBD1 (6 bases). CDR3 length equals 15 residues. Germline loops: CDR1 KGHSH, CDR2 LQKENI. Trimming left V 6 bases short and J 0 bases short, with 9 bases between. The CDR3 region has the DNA TGTGCCAGCTCGCCAGGGGTCTCTGGGGCCAACGTCCTGACTTTC. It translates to CASSPGVSGANVLTF.

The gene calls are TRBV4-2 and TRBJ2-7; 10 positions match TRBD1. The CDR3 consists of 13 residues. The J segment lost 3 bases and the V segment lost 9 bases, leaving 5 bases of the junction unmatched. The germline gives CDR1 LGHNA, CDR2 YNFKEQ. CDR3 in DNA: TGTGCCAGTCAATGGGACAGGGGCTACGAGCAGTACTTC. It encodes CASQWDRGYEQYF.

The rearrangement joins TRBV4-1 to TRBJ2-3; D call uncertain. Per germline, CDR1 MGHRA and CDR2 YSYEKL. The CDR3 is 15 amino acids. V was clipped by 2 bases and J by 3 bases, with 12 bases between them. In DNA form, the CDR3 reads TGCGCCAGCAGCCAATATCCGAGGATGACAGATACGCAGTATTTT. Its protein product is CASSQYPRMTDTQYF.

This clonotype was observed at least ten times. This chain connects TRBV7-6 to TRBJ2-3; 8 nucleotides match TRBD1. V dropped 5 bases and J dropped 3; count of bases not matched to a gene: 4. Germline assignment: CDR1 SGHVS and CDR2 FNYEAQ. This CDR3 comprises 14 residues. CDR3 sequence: CASSTGQGTDTQYF. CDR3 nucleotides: TGTGCCAGCAGCACAGGACAGGGAACAGATACGCAGTATTTT.

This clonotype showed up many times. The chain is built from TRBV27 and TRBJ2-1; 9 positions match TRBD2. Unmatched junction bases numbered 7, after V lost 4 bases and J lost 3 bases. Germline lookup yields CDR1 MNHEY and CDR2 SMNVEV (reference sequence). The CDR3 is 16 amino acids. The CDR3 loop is CASSSIAGVLYNEQFF. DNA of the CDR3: TGTGCCAGCAGTTCGATAGCGGGGGTCCTCTACAATGAGCAGTTCTTC.

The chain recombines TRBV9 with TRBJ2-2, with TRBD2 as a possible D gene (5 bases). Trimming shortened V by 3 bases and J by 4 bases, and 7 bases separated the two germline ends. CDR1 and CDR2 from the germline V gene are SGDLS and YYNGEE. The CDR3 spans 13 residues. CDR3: CASSAEGTGELFF. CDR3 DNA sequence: TGTGCCAGCAGCGCCGAGGGCACCGGGGAGCTGTTTTTT.